Listed below are T cell receptor beta chains from one sample, sequenced in a study of tumor-infiltrating lymphocytes in primary liver carcinoma. MiXCR, applied by TCRdb to the multiplex PCR reads, yields one record per CDR3 protein. The top ten hold 65% to 80% of the sample, which has more than 150,000 distinct CDR3 sequences, 50% to 75% seen once. The specimen sequenced was peripheral blood. The receptors originated from a middle-aged man with primary liver carcinoma and hepatitis B virus infection. Both conserved end residues are part of each CDR3. The D gene is left open where the match is weak. Size is stated for part of the rows, as once, few or many counts, or as a class when the clone is expanded.

clone_size j_call v_call d_call cdr3_nt cdr3_aa
many TRBJ1-2 TRBV6-6 TRBD1 TGTGCCAGCAGTTCCACAGGGGGGGATGGCTACACCTTC CASSSTGGDGYTF
. TRBJ2-7 TRBV10-3 TRBD1 TGTGTCATCACCGGGACAGAAGGTACCTACGAGCAGTACTTC CVITGTEGTYEQYF
. TRBJ1-4 TRBV14 . TGTGCCAGCAGCCAAGATGGACAGCCTAATAGTGAAAAACTGTTTTTT CASSQDGQPNSEKLFF
. TRBJ2-1 TRBV7-9 . TGTGCCAGCAGCTTATGGTCTGACGAGAATGAGCAGTTCTTC CASSLWSDENEQFF
many TRBJ2-7 TRBV6-5 . TGTGCCAGCAGTTACATAAGAACAGGAGGTACCTACGAGCAGTACTTC CASSYIRTGGTYEQYF
. TRBJ2-1 TRBV11-2 TRBD2 TGTGCCAGCGGCTTGGGGGGGAGCTCCTACAATGAGCAGTTCTTC CASGLGGSSYNEQFF
many TRBJ1-1 TRBV11-2 . TGTGCCAGCCAGAAGACCCACCTAGCTTACACTGAAGCTTTCTTT CASQKTHLAYTEAFF
once TRBJ2-5 TRBV11-1 . TGTGCCAGCAGCTTGGGGCCCCGCGGTGGGGTCGTAGAGACCCAGTACTTC CASSLGPRGGVVETQYF
. TRBJ2-1 TRBV6-4 . TGTGCCAACAGTATGGACAATGTAGGGAATGAGCAGTTCTTC CANSMDNVGNEQFF
. TRBJ2-1 TRBV12-3/TRBV12-4 . TGTGCCAGCAGTTTTAGACCCTACAATGAGCAGTTCTTC CASSFRPYNEQFF
. TRBJ2-5 TRBV6-5 . TGTGCCAGCGGTAATGCAGCTTTCGAGACCCAGTACTTC CASGNAAFETQYF
few TRBJ1-4 TRBV4-1 TRBD1 TGCGCCAGCAGCCAGGGACAGGGCCCCCGCGGTAATGAAAAACTGTTTTTT CASSQGQGPRGNEKLFF
. TRBJ1-6 TRBV6-5 . TGTGCCAGCAGTTCCGCCGCCCCGGACGGCCTAACCCCCCTCCACTTT CASSSAAPDGLTPLHF
. TRBJ2-1 TRBV11-2 . TGTGCCAGCAGCACGTGTGGGTCCGAGCAGTTCTTC CASSTCGSEQFF
few TRBJ2-5 TRBV10-3 . TGTGCTATCAAGGGGAGCTCCCCAGGGGCCCAGTACTTC CAIKGSSPGAQYF
. TRBJ2-5 TRBV7-9 . TGTGCCAGCAGCTTATTGAGACAGCAAGAGACCCAGTACTTC CASSLLRQQETQYF
many TRBJ2-3 TRBV11-2 TRBD2 TGTGCCAGCAGCTCCCCTGGGACTAGCGGGTACACAGATACGCAGTATTTT CASSSPGTSGYTDTQYF
. TRBJ2-1 TRBV11-2 TRBD2 TGTGCCAGCAGCATCTTTGCGGGAGTAGGCAATGAGCAGTTCTTC CASSIFAGVGNEQFF
. TRBJ1-2 TRBV29-1 . TGCAGCGCCCCGGCTGGTCAGGGGAACTATGGCTACACCTTC CSAPAGQGNYGYTF
many TRBJ1-2 TRBV12-3/TRBV12-4 . TGTGCCAGCAGTTTAGCATGGGTGGAGGATGGCTACACCTTC CASSLAWVEDGYTF
. TRBJ2-7 TRBV6-5 . TGTGCCAGCCAGCCGGACCTTTCCTCCCACGGGCAGTACTTC CASQPDLSSHGQYF
. TRBJ2-7 TRBV11-2 . TGTGCCAGCAGTCAGACAGAGGAAGGCTACGAGCAGTACTTC CASSQTEEGYEQYF
. TRBJ2-7 TRBV6-6 TRBD1 TGTGCCCCCCGATCCGGGACAGGGATCGAGCAGTACTTC CAPRSGTGIEQYF
. TRBJ2-7 TRBV29-1 . TGCAGCGTTACGGGGGCTAGCGGCTCCTACGAGCGGTACTTC CSVTGASGSYERYF
few TRBJ1-6 TRBV10-3 . TGTGCCATCAGTGAGTCGACATCCAGGTTAAATTCACCCCTCCACTTT CAISESTSRLNSPLHF
. TRBJ1-1 TRBV11-1 . TGCGCCTGCAGCGGGGCTAAGGGCACTGAAGCTTTCTTT CACSGAKGTEAFF
few TRBJ2-2 TRBV10-1 TRBD1 TGCGCCTCAGGGACAGTCTTCACCGGGGAGCTGTTTTTT CASGTVFTGELFF
. TRBJ2-1 TRBV6-2/TRBV6-3 . TGTGCCAGCAGTTACTCAAGGCTCTCAGCAGAGAAATTCTTC CASSYSRLSAEKFF
many TRBJ2-3 TRBV11-1 . TGTGCCAGCAGCGCGACGGGGTGGGATACGCAGTATTTT CASSATGWDTQYF
. TRBJ2-2 TRBV28 . TGTGCCGGCAGTTTACAAGGGGTCATGACCGGGGAGCTGTTTTTT CAGSLQGVMTGELFF
few TRBJ1-1 TRBV12-3/TRBV12-4 . TGTGCCAGCAGTTTAAAAGGGCCTGAAGCTTTCTTT CASSLKGPEAFF
. TRBJ2-2 TRBV10-1 . TGCGCCAGCAGTGGAGCACGGGAGCTGTTTTTT CASSGARELFF
few TRBJ2-1 TRBV6-6 TRBD2 TGTGCCAGCAGTTACTCGAAAGGCGGGAGGGCCTCAAATGAGCAGTTCTTC CASSYSKGGRASNEQFF
once TRBJ2-7 TRBV6-1 TRBD1 TGTGCCAGCAGTGTTGGGGGACAGGCCTACGAGCAGTACTTC CASSVGGQAYEQYF
. TRBJ1-2 TRBV10-2 . TGCGCCAGTAGTGATCCAGGACAATCTAACTATGGCTACACCTTC CASSDPGQSNYGYTF
. TRBJ2-7 TRBV6-5 . TGTGCCAGCGGAGACTTAGGGACCTACGAGCAGTACTTC CASGDLGTYEQYF
. TRBJ1-1 TRBV11-2 . TGTGTCAGCAGCCGCAGGTGGGGTGGTGAAGCTTTCTTT CVSSRRWGGEAFF
. TRBJ2-1 TRBV12-3/TRBV12-4 TRBD2 TGTGCCAGCAGACTAGCGGGAGGGCACGGAAGTGAGCAGTTCTTC CASRLAGGHGSEQFF
once TRBJ2-7 TRBV11-2 . TGTGCCAACAGCCTCCACTACGAGCAGTACTTC CANSLHYEQYF
. TRBJ1-4 TRBV29-1 . TGCAGCGCCCCCCCCGCCTGGGGGGCTGATGAAAAACTGTTTTTT CSAPPAWGADEKLFF
. TRBJ2-4 TRBV30 TRBD1 TGTGCCTGGAGTACAGGGGGGTATGCCAAAAACATTCAGTACTTC CAWSTGGYAKNIQYF
. TRBJ2-1 TRBV21-1 . TGTGCCAACATTACCCCGAGGGGGAATGAGCAGTTCTTC CANITPRGNEQFF
. TRBJ1-1 TRBV10-3 . TGTGCCATTTCAGGGGTCCCACAGAACACTGAAGCTCTCTTT CAISGVPQNTEALF
few TRBJ2-1 TRBV7-8 TRBD2 TGTGCCAGCAGCCCCAGAGGGAGCGGGAGGGCCGACAATGAGCAGTTCTTC CASSPRGSGRADNEQFF
. TRBJ2-1 TRBV11-2 . TGTGCCAGCAGCTTAGCACATGGATGGAATGAGCAGTTCTTC CASSLAHGWNEQFF
many TRBJ2-3 TRBV5-5 . TGTGCCAGCAGCTACTCGGATACGCAGTATTTT CASSYSDTQYF
. TRBJ2-1 TRBV11-3 . TGTGCCTGCAGCCGTACAGGTTACAATGAGCAGTTCTTC CACSRTGYNEQFF
few TRBJ2-2 TRBV10-3 TRBD2 TGTGCCATCAGTGAGAAGCGGGAGGGCCAAGCCGGGGAGCTGTTTTTT CAISEKREGQAGELFF
. TRBJ2-2 TRBV5-5 TRBD2 TGTGCCAGCAGCACCGGGACTAGCGGGGACATCGGGGAGCTGTTTTTT CASSTGTSGDIGELFF
. TRBJ2-5 TRBV29-1 . TGCAGCGTTGGGGGGGGACTTAAGGGGGAACTACAAGAGACCCAGTACTTC CSVGGGLKGELQETQYF
. TRBJ2-5 TRBV12-3/TRBV12-4 TRBD2 TGTGCCAGCAGTTCCAGGACTAGCGGGACCCGTAAAGAGACCCAGTACTTC CASSSRTSGTRKETQYF
. TRBJ2-5 TRBV5-4 . TGTGCCAGCAGCTTGTCCAAACTGGAGACCCAGTACTTC CASSLSKLETQYF
many TRBJ2-1 TRBV29-1 . TGCAGCGTTGACGGCAGCAACAATGAGCAGTTCTTC CSVDGSNNEQFF
. TRBJ2-5 TRBV12-3/TRBV12-4 . TGTGCCAGCAGTTCCATAGGGGGGACCCAGTACTTC CASSSIGGTQYF